Listed below are T cell receptor beta chains from one sample, sequenced in a study of CD8 T cells in Susac syndrome. In TCRdb, the immunoSEQ multiplex PCR reads were re-called with MiXCR into one record per CDR3 protein. Among 200,000 or so distinct CDR3 sequences, roughly 95% were seen once, and the ten largest hold around 0.093%. Sequenced sample: CD4+ T cells from PBMCs. These receptors were collected from a human donor with multiple sclerosis. CDR3s include the opening cysteine and the closing phenylalanine or tryptophan. Each record gives: J gene, V gene, D gene, clone size, CDR3 DNA, CDR3 protein. D genes are given only for firm matches. Size values are once, few and many counts, or a class for expanded clones, and some rows have none.

TRBJ1-5 TRBV23-1 TRBD1 - TGCGCCAGCAGTCACGGACAGGGCCCGAATCAGCCCCAGCATTTT CASSHGQGPNQPQHF
TRBJ2-3 TRBV29-1 - - TGCAGCGTTGAAGGGTCGGCAGGGGTTACAGATACGCAGTATTTT CSVEGSAGVTDTQYF
TRBJ2-3 TRBV6-5 - - TGTGCCAGCTGCCTTGGCACCACAGATACGCAGTATTTT CASCLGTTDTQYF
TRBJ1-1 TRBV30 TRBD1 - TGTGCCTGGGACAGGGGAAAGAACACTGAAGCTTTCTTT CAWDRGKNTEAFF
TRBJ2-7 TRBV7-2 - - TGTGCCAGCAGCTTGGGAGTAGGGGTTCTACTCGGTTCCTACGAGCAGTACTTC CASSLGVGVLLGSYEQYF
TRBJ1-1 TRBV2 - - TGTGCCAGCAGTGAAGCCGGATGGACTGAAGCTTTCTTT CASSEAGWTEAFF
TRBJ2-1 TRBV29-1 - - TGCAGCGTGCGGCCGGACTCCGGAGCAGAGCAGTTCTTC CSVRPDSGAEQFF
TRBJ2-1 TRBV11-2 - - TGTGCCAGCAGTTTGACCTTCCAAGAGCAGTTCTTC CASSLTFQEQFF
TRBJ2-5 TRBV12-3/TRBV12-4 - - TGTGCCAGCAGTCCACCTTGGGGCAGGGGAGGGCAAGAGACCCAGTACTTC CASSPPWGRGGQETQYF
TRBJ2-1 TRBV11-2 - - TGTGCCAGCAGCTCAATCAGGGGCATCAATGAGCAGTTCTTC CASSSIRGINEQFF
TRBJ2-7 TRBV7-8 TRBD1 few TGTGCCAGCAGCCACACCGGGACAGGAACCTACGAGCAGTACTTC CASSHTGTGTYEQYF
TRBJ1-3 TRBV15 - - TGTGCCACCAGCAGAGATTCTGACAGCATCTCTGGAAACACCATATATTTT CATSRDSDSISGNTIYF
TRBJ1-4 TRBV5-1 - once TGCGCCAGCAGCTTGGAAGCAGGCAGACTGTTTTTT CASSLEAGRLFF
TRBJ1-2 TRBV20-1 - - TGCAGTACCATCACCTTAAGACGTAACTATGGCTACACCTTC CSTITLRRNYGYTF
TRBJ2-2 TRBV10-3 - once TGTGCCAGCGGTCAGACCGGGGAGCTGTTTTTT CASGQTGELFF
TRBJ2-6 TRBV9 - - TGTGCCAGCAGCGTAGCTGGGGGGAGCTCTGGGGCCAACGTCCTGACTTTC CASSVAGGSSGANVLTF
TRBJ2-6 TRBV6-2/TRBV6-3 - - TGTGCCAGCAGACATCGTTGGGAGGCTGGGGCCAACGTCCTGACTTTC CASRHRWEAGANVLTF
TRBJ2-1 TRBV6-2/TRBV6-3 - - TGTGCCAGCAGTTACGAGGGAGGACGGACGTCGAATGAGCAGTTCTTC CASSYEGGRTSNEQFF
TRBJ2-1 TRBV4-2 TRBD2 - TGTGCCAGCAGCCAAGAACTAGCGGTAGACAATGAGCAGTTCTTC CASSQELAVDNEQFF
TRBJ1-2 TRBV20-1 TRBD1 - TGCAGTGCTTTCGACAGGGTTAACGGCTACACCTTC CSAFDRVNGYTF
TRBJ1-6 TRBV2 - - TGTGCCAGCAATTGGGCAGAGAATTCACCCCTCCACTTT CASNWAENSPLHF
TRBJ1-5 TRBV20-1 - - TGCAGTGCTAGAGATTCCCGATTGGGTTACGATCAGCCCCAGCATTTT CSARDSRLGYDQPQHF
TRBJ1-1 TRBV18 - - TGTGCCAGCTCCCGGAAGGATGGAATAGAAGCTTTCTTT CASSRKDGIEAFF
TRBJ2-1 TRBV9 TRBD1 - TGTGCCAGCAGCGTAGCGATACAGGGGATGGGAAATGAGCAGTTCTTC CASSVAIQGMGNEQFF
TRBJ1-4 TRBV12-3/TRBV12-4 TRBD1 - TGTGCCAGCAGTTCCTCCGGGACAGAGAATGAAAAACTGTTTTTT CASSSSGTENEKLFF
TRBJ1-4 TRBV12-3/TRBV12-4 - few TGTGCCAGCAGCCAGGACCGGGGGAATGAAAAACTGTTTTTT CASSQDRGNEKLFF
TRBJ1-1 TRBV7-2 - - TGTGCCAGCAGCTTAGTCGGCGGGGACACTGAAGCTTTCTTT CASSLVGGDTEAFF
TRBJ1-5 TRBV3-1 - few TGTGCCAGCAGCCAAGATCGGGGTCAGCCCCAGCATTTT CASSQDRGQPQHF
TRBJ2-7 TRBV6-6 - once TGTGCCAGCAGTCGGGTGGGAGAGCAGTACTTC CASSRVGEQYF
TRBJ1-5 TRBV23-1 - - TGCGCCAGCAGACCGTTGACAGTGAACAATCAGCCCCAGCATTTT CASRPLTVNNQPQHF
TRBJ2-1 TRBV28 - - TGTGCCAGCGCTGTTCCCCCTGACTACAATGAGCAGTTCTTC CASAVPPDYNEQFF
TRBJ2-3 TRBV12-3/TRBV12-4 TRBD1 - TGTGCCAGCAGTTACCCGGACAGGGTGACGGATACGCAGTATTTT CASSYPDRVTDTQYF
TRBJ1-5 TRBV2 - - TGTGCCAGCAACCAGGGGTTTCGCAATCAGCCCCAGCATTTT CASNQGFRNQPQHF
TRBJ1-2 TRBV7-9 - - TGTGCCAGCAGCTTAGGCTCCAGCCACTATGGCTACACCTTC CASSLGSSHYGYTF
TRBJ1-4 TRBV5-1 TRBD1 once TGCGCCAGCAGCGTTTCCCAACAGGGGGAAAAACTGTTTTTT CASSVSQQGEKLFF
TRBJ2-4 TRBV13 - - TGTGCCAGCAGCCTTGGGGTAGCCAAAAACATTCAGTACTTC CASSLGVAKNIQYF
TRBJ1-2 TRBV5-1 - - TGCGCCAGCAGACCAGAATCAAACTATGGCTACACCTTC CASRPESNYGYTF
TRBJ2-7 TRBV20-1 TRBD2 - TGCAGTGCATCTGGACTAGCAGACTACGAGCAGTACTTC CSASGLADYEQYF
TRBJ2-2 TRBV4-3 - - TGCGCCAGCAGCCGGGGTTCTCGTGACACCGGGGAGCTGTTTTTT CASSRGSRDTGELFF
TRBJ1-2 TRBV20-1 - - TGCAGTGCTAAGATAGACAGAGACTATGGCTACACCTTC CSAKIDRDYGYTF
TRBJ1-5 TRBV15 - - TGTGCCACGAGGAGGGGGAGCAATCAGCCCCAGCATTTT CATRRGSNQPQHF
TRBJ2-3 TRBV7-3 - - TGTGCCAGCAGCTCAAGCCGCCCGGGGGGCACAGATACGCAGTATTTT CASSSSRPGGTDTQYF
TRBJ1-2 TRBV28 - - TGTGCCAGCAGTTTAAACCCAATCCCGGGCGGCTACACCTTC CASSLNPIPGGYTF
TRBJ1-1 TRBV29-1 - - TGCAGCGTCGCTAGGCCAGGGTGGGGCGGAAACACTGAAGCTTTCTTT CSVARPGWGGNTEAFF
TRBJ2-7 TRBV28 - once TGTGCCAGCAGTTTAGAAAGTTTCTCCTACGAGCAGTACTTC CASSLESFSYEQYF
TRBJ1-2 TRBV30 - - TGTGCCTGGAGCGGCGGACTCTATGGCTACACCTTC CAWSGGLYGYTF
TRBJ1-1 TRBV30 - once TGTGCCTGGGCTCACGCGGCCACTGAAGCTTTCTTT CAWAHAATEAFF
TRBJ2-3 TRBV7-2 - - TGTGCCAGCAGGGATAGGGGCGATACGCAGTATTTT CASRDRGDTQYF
TRBJ2-7 TRBV12-3/TRBV12-4 TRBD1 - TGTGCCAGCAGTTATGGGACAGGGATTCACGAGCAGTACTTC CASSYGTGIHEQYF
TRBJ2-7 TRBV6-1 - - TGTGCCAGCAGCCTCCGGGACCCCGGTCCGGTTTACGAGCAGTACTTC CASSLRDPGPVYEQYF
TRBJ1-1 TRBV7-9 - - TGTGCCAGCAGCTTTATCGGGACAAGAAACACTGAAGCTTTCTTT CASSFIGTRNTEAFF
TRBJ2-3 TRBV29-1 TRBD2 - TGCAGCGGCCGGGGGGGAACCACAGATACGCAGTATTTT CSGRGGTTDTQYF
TRBJ1-2 TRBV30 - - TGTGCCTGGAGTGTTCTGGCCTATGGCTACACCTTC CAWSVLAYGYTF
TRBJ2-1 TRBV5-4 TRBD1 - TGTGCCAGCAGCTTAAAGGGACAGTCACCCTACAATGAGCAGTTCTTC CASSLKGQSPYNEQFF
TRBJ2-6 TRBV30 TRBD1 - TGTGCCTGGAGTCAGGACAGGGAAGACGTCCTGACTTTC CAWSQDREDVLTF
TRBJ2-7 TRBV30 TRBD2 once TGTGCCTGGAGGGCCGGGGGGATGGTCTACGAGCAGTACTTC CAWRAGGMVYEQYF
TRBJ2-7 TRBV6-5 TRBD1 - TGTGCCAGCAGTTACGGGGACAGAGCCTACGAGCAGTACTTC CASSYGDRAYEQYF
TRBJ2-5 TRBV6-1 TRBD2 - TGTGCCAGCAGTGAGGGGGGGTTCCAAGAGACCCAGTACTTC CASSEGGFQETQYF
TRBJ2-5 TRBV3-1 TRBD2 - TGTGCCAGCAGCCACCCTAGCGGGGGTGAGACCCAGTACTTC CASSHPSGGETQYF